The 21 T cell receptor beta chains in this list originate from one sample, sequenced in a study of STAT5B mutations in CD4+ large granular lymphocyte leukemia. Assay: immunoSEQ multiplex PCR; the TCRdb copy retains only in-frame clones and omits some. The table records 20,000 to 25,000 clones, about 80% of them present only once. The sample was CD4+ T cells from blood buffy coats. These receptors were collected from a human donor in good health.

The V and J genes are TRBV5-4 and TRBJ2-5, with 7 bases that match TRBD2. V dropped 0 bases and J dropped 2; count of bases not matched to a gene: 4. Germline CDR1 is SGHNT and CDR2 is YYREEE (reference sequence). The CDR3 is made up of 15 amino acids. The CDR3 coding sequence is TGTGCCAGCAGCTTGGGACTAGCCAGGCAAGAGACCCAGTACTTC. Its translation: CASSLGLARQETQYF.

The chain couples TRBV30 to TRBJ2-7; 7 nucleotides match TRBD1. V was clipped by 4 bases and J by 4 bases; unmatched bases: 1. Germline V CDR1 and CDR2: GTSNPN, SVGIG (reference sequence). The CDR3 runs to 11 residues. CDR3 region: CAWKGAYEQYF. Here the CDR3 DNA reads TGTGCCTGGAAGGGGGCGTACGAGCAGTACTTC.

The chain couples TRBV7-9 to TRBJ2-5, with D tentatively TRBD1 (6 bases). Germline V gene data show CDR1 as SEHNR and CDR2 as FQNEAQ (reference sequence). Trimming took off 1 base at V and 4 bases at J, with 13 bases between the two ends. The CDR3 spans 15 residues. In DNA, the CDR3 is TGTGCCAGCAGCTTAGACCGACAGGTAGTAGAGACCCAGTACTTC. Protein product: CASSLDRQVVETQYF. Variable domain in full (rest from reference TRBV7-9 and TRBJ2-5): DTGVSQNPRHKITKRGQNVTFRCDPISEHNRLYWYRQTLGQGPEFLTYFQNEAQLEKSRLLSDRFSAERPKGSFSTLEIQRTEQGDSAMYLCASSLDRQVVETQYFGPGTRLLVL.

This chain uses TRBV5-1 with TRBJ2-1; weak D call: TRBD2 (6 bases). CDR1 and CDR2 (germline): SGHRS, YFSETQ. The CDR3 has 16 residues. Trimming took 0 bases from V and 8 from J, leaving 18 bases between them. CDR3 nucleotide sequence: TGCGCCAGCAGCTTGGCCGGGGGAGAGCTGTTCGATGAGCAGTTCTTC. Its protein is CASSLAGGELFDEQFF.

This sequence joins TRBV5-4 and TRBJ2-4; weak D call: TRBD1 (6 bases). Trimming left V 0 bases short and J 0 bases short, with 10 bases between. CDR3 length: 16 residues. The germline CDR1 and CDR2 sequences are SGHNT and YYREEE (reference sequence). As DNA, the CDR3 is TGTGCCAGCAGCTTGGCAGGGGACCTAGCCAAAAACATTCAGTACTTC. It yields the protein CASSLAGDLAKNIQYF.

The rearrangement uses TRBV11-3 and TRBJ2-7; maybe TRBD2 (6 bases). Germline lookup yields CDR1 SGHNT and CDR2 YENEEA. This CDR3 contains 13 residues. V lost 10 bases and J lost 1, with 14 bases in between. The CDR3 sequence: CATAGSFSYEQYF. The DNA of the CDR3 is TGTGCCACGGCGGGGTCCTTTTCCTACGAGCAGTACTTC. Filled out from reference TRBV11-3 and TRBJ2-7, the complete variable domain reads EAGVVQSPRYKIIEKKQPVAFWCNPISGHNTLYWYLQNLGQGPELLIRYENEEAVDDSQLPKDRFSAERLKGVDSTLKIQPAELGDSAVYLCATAGSFSYEQYFGPGTRLTVT.

The rearrangement uses TRBV5-6 and TRBJ2-3; D is unclear. Per germline, CDR1 SGHDT and CDR2 YYEEEE. This CDR3 is 14 amino acids long. V lost 2 bases and J 0 bases, leaving 7 bases between the germline ends. Here the CDR3 reads CASSLGRSTDTQYF. CDR3 coding DNA: TGTGCCAGCAGCTTAGGTCGGAGCACAGATACGCAGTATTTT.

This clone has more than one count but fewer than ten. The CDR3 spells CASSLRTGGSAEAFF. DNA of the CDR3: TGTGCCAGCAGCTTACGGACAGGGGGTAGCGCTGAAGCTTTCTTT. The chain combines TRBV11-2 with TRBJ1-1; 10 bases are shared with TRBD1. Unmatched junction bases numbered 6, after V lost 2 bases and J lost 6 bases. Looked up from germline, CDR1 is SGHAT and CDR2 is FQNNGV. CDR3 length: 15 amino acids.

The chain recombines TRBV19 with TRBJ1-4, with D tentatively TRBD1 (5 bases). The CDR3 sequence is 15 residues long. The germline CDR1 and CDR2 sequences are LNHDA and SQIVND (reference sequence). V lost 3 bases, J lost 2 bases, and 10 bases lay in between. CDR3 residues: CASSMKRGTNEKLFF. The CDR3 bases are TGTGCCAGTAGTATGAAGAGGGGTACTAATGAAAAACTGTTTTTT.

The V gene is TRBV29-1, the J gene TRBJ1-1; 7 nucleotides line up with TRBD1. V shed 6 bases, J shed 7 bases, and the junction held 23 bases outside the gene matches. This CDR3 is 17 amino acids long. Germline V gene data show CDR1 as SQVTM and CDR2 as ANQGSEA. The CDR3 bases are TGCAGCGTCTCGAGACAAGGGAATACAGGGGTGTACAGTGAAGCTTTCTTT. This sequence encodes CSVSRQGNTGVYSEAFF. The full variable domain, with the rest looked up from reference TRBV29-1 and TRBJ1-1, is SAVISQKPSRDICQRGTSLTIQCQVDSQVTMMFWYRQQPGQSLTLIATANQGSEATYESGFVIDKFPISRPNLTFSTLTVSNMSPEDSSIYLCSVSRQGNTGVYSEAFFGQGTRLTVV.

Written as DNA, the CDR3 is TGTGCCATCAGTGTTGGTCCCATGCAGTTCTTC. Translation: CAISVGPMQFF. The genes are TRBV10-3 and TRBJ2-1, with D uncertain. The CDR3 loop spans 11 amino acids. The V gene lost 4 bases and the J gene lost 12 bases, with 10 bases spanning the gap. CDR1 is ENHRY, CDR2 SYGVKD, per germline.

The rearrangement uses TRBV28 and TRBJ1-1, with TRBD1 as a possible D gene (6 bases). The CDR3 runs to 14 residues. Deletions cut 8 bases from V and 10 bases from J, with 23 bases between. Germline V gene lookup returns CDR1 MDHEN and CDR2 SYDVKM. CDR3 bases: TGTGCCAGCCGACAGGTTAGAATGCTTCGTCTAGCTTTCTTT. As protein: CASRQVRMLRLAFF.

A few counts support this clone. The chain joins TRBV2 to TRBJ2-7; no reliable D call. From germline, CDR1 is SNHLY and CDR2 FYNNEI. V lost 6 bases and J 1 base, leaving 16 bases between the germline ends. This CDR3 is built from 15 residues. The CDR3 DNA sequence: TGTGCCAGCAGCCTTGGGGTGCTATCATCCTACGAGCAGTACTTC. It codes for CASSLGVLSSYEQYF.

This clone has more than one count but fewer than ten. The chain carries TRBV10-1 and TRBJ2-7; perhaps TRBD1 as D (6 bases). Germline V lookup: CDR1 WNHNN, CDR2 SYGVQD (reference sequence). V lost 3 bases, J lost 0 bases, and 15 bases lay in between. The CDR3 spans 16 residues. CDR3 sequence (DNA): TGCGCCAGCAGTGACAGGGGTCCGTGGCCCTCCTACGAGCAGTACTTC. This encodes CASSDRGPWPSYEQYF.

The rearrangement joins TRBV27 to TRBJ2-1; 8 nucleotides line up with TRBD2. The CDR3 contains 15 residues. V was clipped by 7 bases and J by 9 bases; unmatched bases: 14. Germline CDR1 and CDR2: MNHEY and SMNVEV (reference sequence). Here the CDR3 DNA reads TGTGCCAGCACCCCGGGGGGAGCGGGAGAGACTGAGCAGTTCTTC. Translating gives CASTPGGAGETEQFF.

This clone was seen more than once but under ten times. The chain uses TRBV6-1 and TRBJ1-1; D gene unclear. Per germline, CDR1 MNHNS and CDR2 SASEGT. V lost 3 bases and J lost 4, with 9 bases in between. CDR3 length: 13 residues. The CDR3 DNA follows: TGTGCCAGCAGTGAGGGCCTCACCACTGAAGCTTTCTTT. Encoded protein: CASSEGLTTEAFF.

The chain recombines TRBV30 with TRBJ1-4, with 8 nucleotides matching TRBD1. This CDR3 has 18 amino acids. Germline-derived CDR1 and CDR2 are GTSNPN and SVGIG (reference sequence). V lost 0 bases, J lost 7 bases, and 16 bases stayed unmatched. CDR3 loop: CAWSVRSRQGAPGEKLFF. In DNA, the CDR3 is TGTGCCTGGAGTGTACGAAGTCGGCAGGGGGCACCGGGTGAAAAACTGTTTTTT. Together with reference TRBV30 and TRBJ1-4, the CDR3 gives the full variable domain: SQTIHQWPATLVQPVGSPLSLECTVEGTSNPNLYWYRQAAGRGLQLLFYSVGIGQISSEVPQNLSASRPQDRQFILSSKKLLLSDSGFYLCAWSVRSRQGAPGEKLFFGSGTQLSVL.

This clone was recorded once. The rearrangement links TRBV28 to TRBJ1-2; 11 bases line up with TRBD1. The V gene end was trimmed by 6 bases and the J gene end by 8 bases; junction bases not matched to a gene: 8. CDR3 length: 14 amino acids. The germline V gene encodes CDR1 MDHEN and CDR2 SYDVKM. CDR3: CASRSPGQGVGYTF. The CDR3 region has the DNA TGTGCCAGCAGGTCGCCGGGACAGGGGGTCGGCTACACCTTC.

This clone was counted between two and nine times. The rearrangement links TRBV2 to TRBJ2-7; D may be TRBD1 (6 bases). V lost 8 bases and J lost 0, with 20 bases in between. Looked up from germline, CDR1 is SNHLY and CDR2 is FYNNEI. The length of the CDR3 is 16 residues. The CDR3 DNA reads as TGTGCCAGCGGGGCAGGGGCCCCTACACTCTCCTACGAGCAGTACTTC. Its protein product is CASGAGAPTLSYEQYF.

The chain combines TRBV19 with TRBJ2-6; 9 nucleotides align to TRBD1. Germline CDR1 LNHDA, CDR2 SQIVND (reference sequence). The CDR3 length is 18 residues. Trimming took 4 bases from V and 2 from J; bases not matched to a gene: 9. The CDR3 DNA is TGTGCCAGTAGTACCCGGGACAGGGTCGGCCCTGGGGCCAACGTCCTGACTTTC. This gives the protein CASSTRDRVGPGANVLTF.

The rearrangement uses TRBV15 and TRBJ1-1; D remains ambiguous. The ends were cut back, 1 base at V and 2 bases at J, with 5 bases in the middle. Germline CDR1 is LNHNV and CDR2 is YYDKDF (reference sequence). This CDR3 contains 13 residues. The CDR3 loop reads CATSRGYNTEAFF. CDR3 coding DNA: TGTGCCACCAGCAGAGGGTACAACACTGAAGCTTTCTTT.